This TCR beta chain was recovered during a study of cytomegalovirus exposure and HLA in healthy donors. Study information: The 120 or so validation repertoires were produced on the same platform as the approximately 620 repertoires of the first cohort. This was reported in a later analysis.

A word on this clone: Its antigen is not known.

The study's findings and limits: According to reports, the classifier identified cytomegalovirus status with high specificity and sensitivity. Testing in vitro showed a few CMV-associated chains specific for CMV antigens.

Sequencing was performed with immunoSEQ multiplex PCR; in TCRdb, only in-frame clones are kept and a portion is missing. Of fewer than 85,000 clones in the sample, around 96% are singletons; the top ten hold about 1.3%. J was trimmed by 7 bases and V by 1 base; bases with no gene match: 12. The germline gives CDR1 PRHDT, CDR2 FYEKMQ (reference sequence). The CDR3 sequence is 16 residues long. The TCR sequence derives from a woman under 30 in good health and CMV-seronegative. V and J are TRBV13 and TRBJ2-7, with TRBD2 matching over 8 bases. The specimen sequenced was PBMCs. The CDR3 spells CASSLAGGPGDEEQYF. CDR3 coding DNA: TGTGCCAGCAGCTTAGCGGGAGGGCCGGGTGATGAAGAGCAGTACTTC.